Below, one TCR beta chain is given with its context. As yet, its antigen is unknown. This sample is drawn from a study of cytomegalovirus exposure and HLA in healthy donors. Study-level results: In vitro testing confirmed three CMV-associated chains as specific for CMV antigens.

With 60 Vbeta and 13 Jbeta primers, the PCR was carried out. TCRdb keeps only in-frame clones here, not all; method: immunoSEQ multiplex PCR. Reported are 150,000 or so clones; the ten largest clones contain 1.5% to 2%. The sequencing input was PBMCs. This TCR was sampled from a woman aged 40-49 years in good health and CMV-seropositive.

CDR3 residues: CASRSPGTGSDTQYF. In nucleotides, the CDR3 is TGCGCCAGCAGGTCTCCGGGGACAGGGTCAGATACGCAGTATTTT. The J gene is TRBJ2-3, the V gene TRBV4-1; 9 positions agree with TRBD1. The germline V gene has CDR1 MGHRA and CDR2 YSYEKL. J lost 4 bases, V lost 6 bases, and 8 bases had no gene match. The CDR3 length is 15 residues.